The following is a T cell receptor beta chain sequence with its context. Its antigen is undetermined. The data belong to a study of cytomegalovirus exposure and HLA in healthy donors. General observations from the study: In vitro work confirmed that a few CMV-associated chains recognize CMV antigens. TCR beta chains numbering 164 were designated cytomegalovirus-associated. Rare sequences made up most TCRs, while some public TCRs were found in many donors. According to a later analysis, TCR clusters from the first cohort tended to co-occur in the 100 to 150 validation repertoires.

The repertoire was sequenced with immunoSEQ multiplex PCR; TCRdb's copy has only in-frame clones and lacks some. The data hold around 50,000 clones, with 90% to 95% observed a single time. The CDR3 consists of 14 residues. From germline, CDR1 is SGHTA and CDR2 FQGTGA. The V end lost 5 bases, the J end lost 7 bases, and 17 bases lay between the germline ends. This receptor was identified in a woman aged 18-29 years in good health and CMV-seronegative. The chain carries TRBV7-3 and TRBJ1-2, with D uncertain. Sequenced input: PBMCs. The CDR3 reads CASSEGPSAGGYTF. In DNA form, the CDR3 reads TGTGCCAGCAGCGAGGGCCCATCAGCAGGTGGCTACACCTTC.